This TCR beta chain was captured by sequencing in a study of blood T cell repertoires in COVID-19. This clone was counted once. The CDR3 loop spans 15 amino acids. CDR1 MNHNS and CDR2 SASEGT come from the germline V gene. The ends lost 3 bases at V and 6 bases at J; junction bases unmatched: 7. Per the study methods: Counts of nucleated cells, estimated from reference gene primer amplification, were obtained. Data came from immunoSEQ multiplex PCR; TCRdb stores just in-frame clones and leaves some out. Clone size and the V and J calls come from that table; the DNA yielded D and trimming. Of some 370,000 clones listed, roughly four fifths were seen once; the top ten hold about 5.4%.

This clonotype originated in a woman aged 45-59 years who had recovered from COVID-19. This chain connects TRBV6-1 to TRBJ2-2; 7 bases agree with TRBD1. The sample was PBMCs or T cells enriched from blood (not recorded which). DNA of the CDR3: TGTGCCAGCAGTGAGGTAGAGGGGGCCCCCGGGGAGCTGTTTTTT. This gives the protein CASSEVEGAPGELFF.